Listed below are T cell receptor beta chains from one sample, sequenced in a study of patients and donors after allogeneic stem cell transplantation. TCRdb fed the RT-PCR reads into MiXCR, producing one record per CDR3 protein. The table records hundreds of thousands of distinct CDR3 sequences, 16% of them present only once. The sequencing sample was made of blood, either unsorted or a sorted T cell fraction (not recorded which). All receptors come from a human donor who was either an allogeneic HSCT recipient or a stem cell or donor lymphocyte infusion donor (not recorded which). It is not recorded whose cells these are; they may come from a transplant donor. Both conserved end residues are part of each CDR3. Each record gives: D gene, clone size, V gene, CDR3 length, J gene, CDR3 protein, CDR3 DNA. D genes are given only for firm matches. Size is stated for part of the rows, as once, few or many counts, or as a class when the clone is expanded.

>.|many|TRBV12-3/TRBV12-4|14|TRBJ2-5
CASSLGSSRGTQYF
TGTGCCAGCAGTTTAGGGTCGTCAAGGGGGACCCAGTACTTC
>TRBD1|.|TRBV27|15|TRBJ1-2
CASSPPGQGLYGYTF
TGTGCCAGCAGTCCCCCCGGACAGGGGCTATATGGCTACACCTTC
>.|.|TRBV14|10|TRBJ2-1
CASSQDKRFF
TGTGCCAGCAGCCAAGATAAACGGTTCTTC
>TRBD1|many|TRBV7-2|14|TRBJ2-7
CASSLYRGSYEQYF
TGTGCCAGCAGCTTATACAGGGGGTCTTACGAGCAGTACTTC
>TRBD2|few|TRBV4-2|17|TRBJ2-7
CASSQELGTSLWSEQYF
TGTGCCAGCAGCCAAGAGTTAGGGACTAGCTTGTGGTCCGAGCAGTACTTC
>.|few|TRBV3-1|13|TRBJ1-1
CASSQKLNTEAFF
TGTGCCAGCAGCCAAAAGTTGAACACTGAAGCTTTCTTT
>TRBD2|.|TRBV12-3/TRBV12-4|16|TRBJ2-3
CASSLWGGGPEDTQYF
TGTGCCAGCAGTTTATGGGGCGGGGGGCCCGAAGATACGCAGTATTTT
>TRBD2|.|TRBV5-1|15|TRBJ2-7
CASSLATSGRDEQYF
TGCGCCAGCAGCTTGGCTACTAGCGGGAGGGACGAGCAGTACTTC
>TRBD1|few|TRBV5-1|17|TRBJ2-7
CASSPGTGGSSSYEQYF
TGCGCCAGCAGCCCCGGGACAGGGGGTTCAAGCTCCTACGAGCAGTACTTC
>TRBD1|few|TRBV28|16|TRBJ2-3
CASRPLKGAGTDTQYF
TGTGCCAGCAGGCCCTTGAAGGGGGCCGGCACAGATACGCAGTATTTT
>.|.|TRBV7-2|15|TRBJ1-3
CASSTSGGTQNTIYF
TGTGCCAGCAGCACCTCGGGGGGTACCCAAAACACCATATATTTT
>TRBD2|.|TRBV6-5|16|TRBJ2-3
CASSYSLAGGTDTQYF
TGTGCCAGCAGTTACTCTCTAGCGGGGGGGACAGATACGCAGTATTTT
>.|.|TRBV12-3/TRBV12-4|11|TRBJ1-2
CASSHLHGYTF
TGTGCCAGCAGCCACCTGCATGGCTACACCTTC
>TRBD1|few|TRBV18|16|TRBJ2-7
CASSRQNRGRSYEQYF
TGTGCCAGCTCACGACAAAACAGGGGGCGCAGCTACGAGCAGTACTTC
>TRBD1|few|TRBV20-1|13|TRBJ2-7
CSAIRDRDSEQYF
TGCAGTGCTATCCGGGACAGGGACAGCGAGCAGTACTTC
>.|.|TRBV3-1|16|TRBJ1-6
CASSHHGGQINSPLHF
TGTGCCAGCAGCCACCATGGGGGGCAGATTAATTCACCCCTCCACTTT
>TRBD2|few|TRBV2|14|TRBJ2-5
CASRGGGALETQYF
TGTGCCAGCAGAGGCGGGGGGGCGTTGGAGACCCAGTACTTC
>.|.|TRBV6-2/TRBV6-3|10|TRBJ1-1
CATRYGEAFF
TGTGCCACTAGGTATGGCGAAGCTTTCTTT
>.|.|TRBV3-1|15|TRBJ1-1
CASSPLDRGHTEAFF
TGTGCCAGCAGCCCACTCGATAGGGGCCACACTGAAGCTTTCTTT
>.|few|TRBV4-1|15|TRBJ1-2
CASSQGESSSYGYTF
TGCGCCAGCAGCCAGGGGGAGTCCAGTTCCTATGGCTACACCTTC
>.|few|TRBV6-2/TRBV6-3|14|TRBJ1-2
CASIRDPGVDGYTF
TGTGCCAGCATCCGGGACCCGGGGGTCGATGGCTACACCTTC
>.|few|TRBV5-1|13|TRBJ1-2
CASSLLRAYGYTF
TGCGCCAGCAGCTTGTTAAGGGCGTACGGCTACACCTTC
>TRBD1|.|TRBV20-1|14|TRBJ1-5
CSATRTGLWGPQHF
TGCAGTGCTACCCGGACAGGGCTATGGGGGCCCCAGCATTTT
>.|many|TRBV20-1|14|TRBJ2-7
CSASYRARSYEQYF
TGCAGTGCTAGCTACAGGGCCCGCTCCTACGAGCAGTACTTC
>TRBD1|.|TRBV7-9|16|TRBJ2-7
CASSFYPGQSSYEQYF
TGTGCCAGCAGCTTTTACCCGGGACAGAGCTCCTACGAGCAGTACTTC
>TRBD1|few|TRBV20-1|13|TRBJ2-2
CSARKGTAGELFF
TGCAGTGCTAGGAAGGGGACAGCCGGGGAGCTGTTTTTT
>.|.|TRBV10-3|15|TRBJ2-2
CAISDGRRNTGELFF
TGTGCCATCAGTGATGGGAGGAGGAACACCGGGGAGCTGTTTTTT
>.|.|TRBV19|19|TRBJ2-4
CASSIDTRLGGAIKNIQYF
TGTGCCAGTAGTATAGATACCAGGCTTGGGGGCGCAATCAAAAACATTCAGTACTTC
>.|few|TRBV4-1|17|TRBJ2-7
CASQQSPGRTSAYEQYF
TGCGCCAGCCAGCAGTCGCCTGGGCGAACGAGTGCCTACGAGCAGTACTTC
>TRBD2|.|TRBV20-1|15|TRBJ2-4
CSAGGDGGAKNIQYF
TGCAGTGCCGGGGGAGACGGGGGGGCGAAAAACATTCAGTACTTC
>TRBD2|few|TRBV12-3/TRBV12-4|17|TRBJ2-5
CASSFTSGGARQETQYF
TGTGCCAGCAGCTTTACTAGCGGGGGGGCTAGGCAAGAGACCCAGTACTTC
>.|few|TRBV5-1|18|TRBJ2-2
CASSLGPQSGPNTGELFF
TGCGCCAGCAGCTTGGGACCCCAATCGGGCCCGAACACCGGGGAGCTGTTTTTT
>TRBD2|few|TRBV12-3/TRBV12-4|16|TRBJ2-3
CASTLAGHTPADTQYF
TGTGCCAGCACCCTAGCGGGACACACTCCTGCAGATACGCAGTATTTT
>.|many|TRBV3-1|17|TRBJ1-5
CASSPSGTGKGNQPQHF
TGTGCCAGCAGCCCCTCGGGAACAGGGAAGGGCAATCAGCCCCAGCATTTT
>.|few|TRBV6-2/TRBV6-3|15|TRBJ2-1
CASTLFEGSHNEQFF
TGTGCCAGCACCTTATTCGAGGGGTCCCACAATGAGCAGTTCTTC
>.|few|TRBV6-1|14|TRBJ2-2
CASSRLGSTGELFF
TGTGCCAGCAGCCGCTTAGGGAGCACCGGGGAGCTGTTTTTT
>.|many|TRBV6-2/TRBV6-3|12|TRBJ1-1
CASSYQNTEAFF
TGTGCCAGCAGTTACCAGAACACTGAAGCTTTCTTT
>TRBD1|.|TRBV18|17|TRBJ2-3
CASSLSRGTAYTDTQYF
TGTGCCAGCTCACTATCCAGAGGGACAGCCTACACAGATACGCAGTATTTT
>.|.|TRBV6-2/TRBV6-3|16|TRBJ2-2
CASQGTDKSNTGELFF
TGTGCCAGCCAGGGGACCGATAAATCGAACACCGGGGAGCTGTTTTTT
>.|.|TRBV7-8|15|TRBJ2-7
CASSLVESRRHEQYF
TGTGCCAGCAGCTTAGTCGAGTCCCGGCGCCACGAGCAGTACTTC
>.|few|TRBV18|14|TRBJ1-1
CASSPPTRDTEAFF
TGTGCCAGCTCACCCCCGACCAGGGACACTGAAGCTTTCTTT
>.|few|TRBV4-2|15|TRBJ2-4
CASSPTGGDKNIQYF
TGTGCCAGCAGCCCCACAGGTGGGGACAAAAACATTCAGTACTTC
>TRBD2|.|TRBV5-5|15|TRBJ2-3
CASSLGRLAGDTQYF
TGTGCCAGCAGCTTGGGGAGACTAGCGGGGGATACGCAGTATTTT
>.|.|TRBV5-1|11|TRBJ2-5
CASSFQETKYF
TGCGCCAGCAGCTTCCAAGAGACCAAGTACTTC
>TRBD1|many|TRBV12-3/TRBV12-4|16|TRBJ1-5
CASNNLDRGREQPQHF
TGTGCCAGCAACAACTTGGACAGGGGGCGCGAACAGCCCCAGCATTTT
>TRBD1|few|TRBV7-9|14|TRBJ2-5
CASSLEQGEETQYF
TGTGCCAGCAGCTTAGAACAGGGGGAAGAGACCCAGTACTTC
>.|many|TRBV10-3|17|TRBJ2-1
CAISLREEESSYNEQFF
TGTGCCATCAGTTTAAGGGAAGAGGAGAGCTCCTACAATGAGCAGTTCTTC
>.|.|TRBV2|15|TRBJ2-4
CASSWTELAKNIQYF
TGTGCCAGCAGCTGGACGGAACTAGCCAAAAACATTCAGTACTTC
>TRBD1|few|TRBV6-1|14|TRBJ1-4
CASSLDRVREKLFF
TGTGCCAGCAGCCTAGACAGGGTCCGCGAAAAACTGTTTTTT
>.|few|TRBV9|14|TRBJ2-7
CASSPRDNPYEQYF
TGTGCCAGCAGCCCACGGGACAACCCCTACGAGCAGTACTTC
>.|.|TRBV19|14|TRBJ2-7
CASSGTPSVYEQYF
TGTGCCAGTAGTGGGACCCCGAGTGTCTACGAGCAGTACTTC
>.|few|TRBV7-2|15|TRBJ1-3
CASSLVKGGGNTIYF
TGTGCCAGCAGCTTAGTAAAGGGCGGGGGAAACACCATATATTTT
>TRBD1|many|TRBV12-3/TRBV12-4|15|TRBJ2-2
CASTWTGRNTGELFF
TGTGCCAGCACTTGGACAGGGAGGAACACCGGGGAGCTGTTTTTT
>.|.|TRBV11-2|16|TRBJ2-1
CASSSPPRRSYNEQFF
TGTGCCAGCAGCTCCCCCCCTAGACGTTCCTACAATGAGCAGTTCTTC
>TRBD1|many|TRBV20-1|13|TRBJ2-7
CSATRDRGREQYF
TGCAGTGCTACCCGGGACAGGGGTAGAGAGCAGTACTTC
>.|.|TRBV20-1|15|TRBJ1-1
CSASPGEHKAPEAFF
TGCAGTGCTAGCCCCGGGGAGCACAAGGCCCCTGAAGCTTTCTTT
>.|few|TRBV30|12|TRBJ1-1
CAWSGGVSEAFF
TGTGCCTGGAGTGGAGGGGTGAGTGAAGCTTTCTTT
>.|.|TRBV5-1|15|TRBJ1-3
CASSLASPGRNTIYF
TGCGCCAGCAGCTTGGCCTCGCCAGGGCGAAACACCATATATTTT
>TRBD2|many|TRBV7-2|15|TRBJ2-3
CASSLVLAGGDTQYF
TGTGCCAGCAGCTTAGTTCTAGCGGGAGGTGATACGCAGTATTTT